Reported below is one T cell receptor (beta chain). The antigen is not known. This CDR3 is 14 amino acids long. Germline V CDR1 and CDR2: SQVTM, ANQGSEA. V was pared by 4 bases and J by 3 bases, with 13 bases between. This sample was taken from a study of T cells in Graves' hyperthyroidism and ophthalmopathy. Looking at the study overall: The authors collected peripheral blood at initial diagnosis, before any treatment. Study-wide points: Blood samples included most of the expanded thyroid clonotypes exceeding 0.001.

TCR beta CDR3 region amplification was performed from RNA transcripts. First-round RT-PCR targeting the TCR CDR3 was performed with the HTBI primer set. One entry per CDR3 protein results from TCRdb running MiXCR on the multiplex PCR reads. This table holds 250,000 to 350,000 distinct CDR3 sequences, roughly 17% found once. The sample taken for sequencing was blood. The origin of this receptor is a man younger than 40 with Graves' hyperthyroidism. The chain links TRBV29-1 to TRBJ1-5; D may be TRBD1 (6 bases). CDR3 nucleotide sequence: TGCAGCGTTGTAACCGGGACAACCAATCAGCCCCAGCATTTT. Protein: CSVVTGTTNQPQHF.